This T cell receptor beta chain was recorded in a study of cytomegalovirus exposure and HLA in healthy donors (dated by TCRdb to the late 2010s). Notes on the research overall: In an earlier analysis of under 750 of the donors, 276 Gb of sequence data and 100 million or so unique TCR beta sequences from about 179 million T cells were reported. Donor age, sex, ethnicity and CMV serostatus were compiled alongside the repertoire data. Every discovery cohort repertoire had been produced on one sequencing platform. Rather than drawing on any new phenotypic data, the later analysis identified candidate immune exposures from TCR beta sequences and the way those sequences occurred across donors. In an earlier analysis of roughly 600 of the donors, high-throughput TCR beta sequencing was used to judge whether each TCR beta V gene segment behaved as functional or pseudogenic. The study aimed to test whether cataloging public T cell receptors could reveal signatures of past pathogen exposure. HLA typing covered class I and class II loci at four-digit resolution. About 300 gigabases of sequencing data and 70 million to 85 million unique TCR sequences were included in an early release covering under 650 HLA-typed donors. Five DR-DQ haplotypes were treated as single units for association and clustering because of strong linkage in the cohort. Across 300 to 500 genotyped donors of the cohort, an average of roughly 200,000 unique TCR beta nucleotide sequences per donor were sequenced, and around 19% of those sequences were non-productive. To predict cytomegalovirus infection status, the study combined high-throughput TCR immunosequencing, statistical association of individual TCRs with disease status, and machine learning. The genetic ancestry cluster associated with self-reported Caucasian donors included 81% of the roughly 380 genotyped donors. The number of donors typed differed by locus, with about 629-640 for A, B, C, DRB1 and DQB1, approximately 500 for DQA1, nearly 610 for DPA1, and some 440 for DPB1. A later analysis re-examined previously published TCR beta repertoires from about 670 donors and added high-resolution HLA genotyping to investigate patterns of TCR occurrence. Along with the roughly 700-subject first cohort, a separate validation cohort of approximately 110 different subjects was used. Using immunosequencing, the study profiled T cell repertoires from 640 or so subjects and related those repertoires to cytomegalovirus serostatus. A later genetic analysis used genome-wide SNP genotypes for about 65% of the 666 donors, treating that subset as a discovery cohort.

With respect to this clone: Its binding antigen is unknown. Nothing much larger sits one base from this clone, and base qualities are not available.

On the study overall, not on this receptor specifically: Assigning TCR associations to individual alleles was difficult when HLA alleles, especially DR and DQ, strongly co-occurred. Most CMV-associated TCR beta chains appeared to be HLA-restricted in a later analysis, and the HLA associations seemed to be driven largely by CMV exposure. Correlated functional status among segregating V segments might reflect linkage disequilibrium, but an unknown experimental factor could not be ruled out. Presence/absence analyses assumed roughly uniform sequencing depth across donors, an assumption that may not hold. The only immune exposure information available for the cohort was CMV serostatus. According to a later genetic analysis, donors in an Asian-associated ancestry cluster had fewer N-insertions in productive TCRs than the roughly 700-donor mean. The earlier analysis of around 600 of the donors excluded around 17 rarely observed V segments, including chromosome 9 orphons, because counts were too low. In a later analysis, 15,000 to 20,000 TCR beta sequences were associated with specific HLA alleles at a false discovery rate of 0.05. A further reported finding was that TCR beta sequences accurately predicted the HLA-A and HLA-B alleles for most subjects in the first cohort. An association between a missense DCLRE1C variant and V-gene and J-gene trimming of TCR beta chains was found in a later genetic analysis and replicated in an independent cohort. HLA typing was unavailable for some donors at each locus, so association tests used only the typed subset. A later analysis found that HLA-associated TCR beta chains were more clonally expanded and had lower generation probabilities than equally common non-associated chains. The authors suggested that the approach could potentially be generalized to other disease states and immunological phenotypes. Most TCR sequences were observed very rarely across donors, whereas some public TCRs were present in many individuals. The sequencing pipeline was judged likely to have produced a cluster of highly shared sequence variants as a technical artifact. A later analysis found that TCR association rates varied across HLA loci, with DRB1 alleles showing the most associated TCRs and HLA-C alleles the fewest. The study gave a list of 150 to 200 TCR beta chains associated with cytomegalovirus. Several of the top co-occurrence clusters appeared to be linked to parvovirus B19, influenza, CMV and Epstein-Barr virus, according to a later analysis. Broadly in line with IMGT annotations, most TCR beta V segments showed up in productive rearrangements about 87% or about 30% of the time in an earlier analysis of around 550 of the donors. Some IMGT-functional V segments, including TRBV6-2 and TRBV6-3, could not be told apart with the 87-base-pair reads, so those segments were excluded. The classifier was reported to diagnose cytomegalovirus status with high specificity and sensitivity in both the original cohort and the validation cohort. This cohort had only TCR beta chains sequenced, and the lack of alpha or paired-chain data limited which features could be detected. A few of the identified cytomegalovirus-associated TCR beta chains were confirmed in vitro to be specific for cytomegalovirus antigens.

The germline V end is reduced by 6 bases and the J end by 1 base; junction bases left unmatched: 9. CDR1 and CDR2 are read off the germline V gene (reference sequence) as LNHDA and SQIVND. Including cysteine and phenylalanine, the CDR3 has 18 amino acids. Just the 54-base CDR3 DNA is kept, in frame starting at base 1. Library prep was done by the immunoSEQ multiplex PCR assay. For the multiplex PCR, a mixture combining 60 forward primers for TCR Vbeta segments and 13 reverse primers for TCR Jbeta segments was used. The CDR3 region of rearranged TCR beta genes was amplified from genomic DNA with a multiplex PCR assay. The amplified TCR beta libraries were sequenced on the Illumina HiSeq System as 87-base-pair reads. The study's own analysis went as follows. A later analysis counted some 74 million unique TCR beta chains across the 650 to 800 repertoires, and 10 million to 11 million of these chains were shared by at least two donors. To remove PCR and sequencing errors, raw reads were error-corrected and collapsed into unique sequences using a nearest-neighbor algorithm that merged closely related sequences. Alignment of CDR3 sequences to IMGT reference sequences was used to assign V, D and J gene segments. For a sequence to be retained, at least a six-nucleotide match to both a V gene segment and a J gene segment was required. A rearrangement counted as productive if the CDR3 had no stop codons and remained in frame with V and J, and every other rearrangement counted as non-productive. Following IMGT convention, CDR3 was defined as the stretch from the second conserved V-encoded cysteine to the conserved J-encoded phenylalanine. The earlier analysis of around 640 of the donors excluded sequences that lacked an unambiguous match to a single V gene segment. In an earlier analysis of some 590 of the donors, V segments were called functional above 56.7% productive rearrangements and were called segregating when the between-donor standard deviation exceeded 5%. A statistical classification framework was built for diagnosing cytomegalovirus status from the catalog of TCR beta chain sequences. V and J gene assignment, in a later analysis, came from comparing TCR nucleotide sequences with IMGT/GENE-DB human TR gene sequences. In a later analysis, CDR3 sequences and most-parsimonious VDJ recombination scenarios were assigned using the TCRdist pipeline. In a later analysis, every TCR beta chain was defined by the combination of its CDR3 amino acid sequence and its V-gene family, and reads without a unique V-gene family were dropped. As a way to deal with suspected cross-contamination and a sequencing artifact, a later analysis dropped over 550 nucleotide sequences that were highly shared and had low generation probability. In a later analysis, a clonal expansion index was calculated for each public chain from normalized within-repertoire ranks of inferred template counts. A later analysis computed generation probabilities with a VDJ recombination model fitted to out-of-frame rearrangements, and checked the results against IGoR. Hypergeometric tests were used in a later analysis to score TCR-TCR, TCR-HLA and TCR-CMV co-occurrence, with a repertoire-size bias correction applied to the TCR pairs. In a later analysis, false discovery rates were estimated by permuting HLA or CMV assignments 20 times. In a later analysis, co-occurring TCRs were grouped using DBSCAN, and TCRdist sequence similarity was added for clustering within HLA-allele-positive subsets. Repertoires with fewer than 30,000 or more than 120,000 public chains, plus five repertoires with anomalous nucleotide sharing, were excluded from co-occurrence clustering. As stored in TCRdb, this immuneACCESS dataset retains in-frame rearrangements with V and J assigned. A fraction of the clones does not appear; measured against another copy, unresolved V genes explain less than half of the discrepancy, and the remainder lacks a known reason. Clonal size and the V and J genes are those of that table, whereas D and trimming came from the DNA. The sample table holds fewer than 55,000 clones, of which less than 75% were seen once. Of the sample, approximately 20% is held by the ten largest clones.

The cohort was made up of about 670 healthy bone marrow donors. Cohort members were all nominally healthy when sampled, although unrecorded immune exposures were likely present. The donor was CMV seropositive and was included in the group of almost 300 seropositive cohort members. A peripheral blood sample was provided by each donor, and peripheral blood mononuclear cells were used for TCR beta sequencing. Genomic DNA extraction from the blood cell samples was performed with the Qiagen DNeasy Blood Extraction Kit. Sequenced input: PBMCs. The sequence is built from TRBV19 and TRBJ2-3; a stretch of 14 junction bases matches TRBD2. This TCR derives from a woman aged 50 to 65 in good health and CMV-seropositive. The DNA sequence follows: TGTGCCAGTAGGACTAGCGGGGGGGCCGTCGGGCGCACAGATACGCAGTATTTT. The translation is CASRTSGGAVGRTDTQYF.